This T cell receptor beta chain emerged from a study of early T cells in non-severe SARS-CoV-2 infection. Overall study: Chains were not paired, and sequencing was done on bulk RNA from unsorted whole blood.

Attached unique molecular identifiers marked individual cDNA molecules. TCRdb used MiXCR to reprocess the 5' RACE reads, holding one entry per CDR3 protein. The sample lists tens of thousands of distinct CDR3 sequences, roughly 13% occurring once. The ends lost 1 base at V and 7 bases at J; junction bases unmatched: 12. The V gene's germline CDR1 is SQVTM and CDR2 ANQGSEA. The CDR3 runs to 15 residues. This clonotype was seen repeatedly, ten times or more. Its specificity is not known. Findings and caveats of the study: The study's VDJdb matching favored anti-spike CD8 responses and missed private and CD4 specificities.

This TCR was recovered from an adult who was a healthcare worker with PCR-confirmed SARS-CoV-2 infection or an uninfected control (not recorded which). The sequenced sample was whole blood. The chain combines TRBV29-1 with TRBJ1-2; 7 bases map to TRBD1. Here the CDR3 reads CSVEGPTGFEGGYTF. CDR3 bases: TGCAGCGTTGAAGGTCCGACAGGGTTTGAGGGTGGCTACACCTTC.